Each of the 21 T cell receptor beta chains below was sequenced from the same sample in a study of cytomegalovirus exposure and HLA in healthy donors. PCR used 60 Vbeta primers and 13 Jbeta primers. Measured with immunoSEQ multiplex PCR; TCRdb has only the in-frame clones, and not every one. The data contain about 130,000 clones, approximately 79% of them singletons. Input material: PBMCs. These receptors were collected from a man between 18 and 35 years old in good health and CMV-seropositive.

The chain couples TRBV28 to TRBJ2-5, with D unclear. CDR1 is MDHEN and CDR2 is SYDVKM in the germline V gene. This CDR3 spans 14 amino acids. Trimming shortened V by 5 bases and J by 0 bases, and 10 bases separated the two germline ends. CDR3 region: CASSPRVYQETQYF. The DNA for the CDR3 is TGTGCCAGCAGTCCACGAGTGTACCAAGAGACCCAGTACTTC.

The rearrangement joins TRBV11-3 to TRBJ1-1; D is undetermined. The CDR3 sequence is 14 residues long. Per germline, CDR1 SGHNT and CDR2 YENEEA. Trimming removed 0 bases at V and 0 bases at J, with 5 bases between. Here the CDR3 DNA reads TGTGCCAGCAGCTTAGACGGGGTGAACACTGAAGCTTTCTTT. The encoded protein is CASSLDGVNTEAFF. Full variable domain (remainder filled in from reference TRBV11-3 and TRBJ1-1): EAGVVQSPRYKIIEKKQPVAFWCNPISGHNTLYWYLQNLGQGPELLIRYENEEAVDDSQLPKDRFSAERLKGVDSTLKIQPAELGDSAVYLCASSLDGVNTEAFFGQGTRLTVV.

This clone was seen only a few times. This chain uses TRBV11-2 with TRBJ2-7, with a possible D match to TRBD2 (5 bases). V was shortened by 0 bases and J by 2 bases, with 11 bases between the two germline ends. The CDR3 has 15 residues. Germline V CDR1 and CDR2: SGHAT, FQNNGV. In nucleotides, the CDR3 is TGTGCCAGCAGCTTAGACGGGGTCGCAACCTACGAGCAGTACTTC. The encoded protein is CASSLDGVATYEQYF.

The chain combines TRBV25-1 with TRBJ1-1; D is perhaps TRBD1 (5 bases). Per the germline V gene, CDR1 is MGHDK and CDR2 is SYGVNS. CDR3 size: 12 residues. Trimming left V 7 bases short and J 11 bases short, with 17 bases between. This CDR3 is CASTPGQWAAFF. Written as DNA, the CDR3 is TGTGCCAGCACACCTGGACAATGGGCTGCTTTCTTT.

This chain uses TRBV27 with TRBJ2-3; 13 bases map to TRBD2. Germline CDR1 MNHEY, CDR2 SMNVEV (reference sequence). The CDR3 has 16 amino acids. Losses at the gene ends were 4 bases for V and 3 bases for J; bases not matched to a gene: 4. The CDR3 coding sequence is TGTGCCAGCAGTTCCAAACTAGCGGGGGGGACAGATACGCAGTATTTT. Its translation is CASSSKLAGGTDTQYF.

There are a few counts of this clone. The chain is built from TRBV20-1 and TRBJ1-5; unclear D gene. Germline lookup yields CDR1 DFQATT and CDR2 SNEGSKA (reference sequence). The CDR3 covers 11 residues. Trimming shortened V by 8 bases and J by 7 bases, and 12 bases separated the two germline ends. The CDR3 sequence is CSPYRGQPQHF. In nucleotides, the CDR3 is TGCAGTCCCTACCGAGGGCAGCCCCAGCATTTT.

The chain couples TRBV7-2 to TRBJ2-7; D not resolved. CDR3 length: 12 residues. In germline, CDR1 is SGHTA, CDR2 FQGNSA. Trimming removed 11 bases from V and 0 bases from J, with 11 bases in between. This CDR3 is CASSASSYEQYF. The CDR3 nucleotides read TGTGCCTCCTCCGCGAGCTCCTACGAGCAGTACTTC.

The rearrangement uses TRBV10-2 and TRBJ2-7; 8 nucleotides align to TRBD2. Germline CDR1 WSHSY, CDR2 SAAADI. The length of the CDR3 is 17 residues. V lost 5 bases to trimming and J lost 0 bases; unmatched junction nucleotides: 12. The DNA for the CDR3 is TGCGCCAGCAGTTCCCAGAAGGGGCGGGGGGTCTCCTACGAGCAGTACTTC. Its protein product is CASSSQKGRGVSYEQYF.

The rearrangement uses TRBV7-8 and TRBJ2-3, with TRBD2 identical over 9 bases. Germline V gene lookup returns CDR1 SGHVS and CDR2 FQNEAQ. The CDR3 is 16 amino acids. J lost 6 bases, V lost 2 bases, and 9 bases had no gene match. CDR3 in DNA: TGTGCCAGCAGCTTACGGCGCGGGGGGGCCGGCGATACGCAGTATTTT. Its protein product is CASSLRRGGAGDTQYF. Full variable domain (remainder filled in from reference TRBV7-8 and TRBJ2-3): GAGVSQSPRYKVAKRGQDVALRCDPISGHVSLFWYQQALGQGPEFLTYFQNEAQLDKSGLPSDRFFAERPEGSVSTLKIQRTQQEDSAVYLCASSLRRGGAGDTQYFGPGTRLTVL.

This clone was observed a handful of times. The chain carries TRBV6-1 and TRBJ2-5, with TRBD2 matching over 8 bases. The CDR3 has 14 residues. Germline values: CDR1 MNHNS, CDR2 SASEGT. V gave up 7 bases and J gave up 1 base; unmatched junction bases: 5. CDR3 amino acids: CASIRGGPQETQYF. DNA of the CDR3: TGTGCCAGCATCCGGGGGGGCCCCCAAGAGACCCAGTACTTC.

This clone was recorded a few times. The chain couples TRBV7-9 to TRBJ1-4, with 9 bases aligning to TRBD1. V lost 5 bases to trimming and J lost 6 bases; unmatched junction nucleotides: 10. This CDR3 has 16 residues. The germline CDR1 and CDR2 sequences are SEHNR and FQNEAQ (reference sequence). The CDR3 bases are TGTGCCAGCAGCCCTCCGCCGGGACAGGGCGATGAAAAACTGTTTTTT. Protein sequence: CASSPPPGQGDEKLFF.

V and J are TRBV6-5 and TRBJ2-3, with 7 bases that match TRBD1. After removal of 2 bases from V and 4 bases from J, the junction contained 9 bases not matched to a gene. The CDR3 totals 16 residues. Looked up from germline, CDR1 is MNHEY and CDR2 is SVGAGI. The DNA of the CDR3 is TGTGCCAGCAGTTACGATTCAAGGACAGGCCCAGATACGCAGTATTTT. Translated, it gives CASSYDSRTGPDTQYF.

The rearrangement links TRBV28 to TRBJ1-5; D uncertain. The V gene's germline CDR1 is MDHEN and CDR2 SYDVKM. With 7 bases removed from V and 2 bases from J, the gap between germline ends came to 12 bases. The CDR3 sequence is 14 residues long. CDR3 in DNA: TGTGCCAGCACGGTCTCCCCCCGCAATCAGCCCCAGCATTTT. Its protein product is CASTVSPRNQPQHF. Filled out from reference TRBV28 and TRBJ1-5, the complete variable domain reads DVKVTQSSRYLVKRTGEKVFLECVQDMDHENMFWYRQDPGLGLRLIYFSYDVKMKEKGDIPEGYSVSREKKERFSLILESASTNQTSMYLCASTVSPRNQPQHFGDGTRLSIL.

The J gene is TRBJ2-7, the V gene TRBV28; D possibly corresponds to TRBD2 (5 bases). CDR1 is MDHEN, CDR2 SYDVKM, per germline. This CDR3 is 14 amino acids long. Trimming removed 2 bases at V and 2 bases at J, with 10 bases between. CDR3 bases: TGTGCCAGCAGTTTAGGTGGACTCCCCTACGAGCAGTACTTC. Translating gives CASSLGGLPYEQYF.

This CDR3 reads CASSQDLTGNSPLHF. The CDR3 nucleotides read TGTGCCAGCAGCCAAGATCTGACAGGGAACTCACCCCTCCACTTT. The chain joins TRBV4-2 to TRBJ1-6; TRBD1 matches at 7 bases. J gave up 10 bases and V 0 bases, and 6 bases lay outside the gene matches. The CDR3 is 15 amino acids. Per germline, CDR1 LGHNA and CDR2 YNFKEQ.

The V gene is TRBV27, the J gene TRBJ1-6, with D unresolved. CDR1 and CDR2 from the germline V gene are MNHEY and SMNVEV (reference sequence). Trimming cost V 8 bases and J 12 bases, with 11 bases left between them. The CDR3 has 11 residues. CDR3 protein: CASRHKVPLHF. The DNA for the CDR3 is TGTGCCAGCCGACATAAGGTACCCCTCCACTTT.

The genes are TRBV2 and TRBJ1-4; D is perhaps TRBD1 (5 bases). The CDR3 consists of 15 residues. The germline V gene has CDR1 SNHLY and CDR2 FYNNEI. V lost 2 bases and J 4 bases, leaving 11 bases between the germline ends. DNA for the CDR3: TGTGCCAGCAGTGAAAGGAACAGGTTTAATGAAAAACTGTTTTTT. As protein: CASSERNRFNEKLFF.

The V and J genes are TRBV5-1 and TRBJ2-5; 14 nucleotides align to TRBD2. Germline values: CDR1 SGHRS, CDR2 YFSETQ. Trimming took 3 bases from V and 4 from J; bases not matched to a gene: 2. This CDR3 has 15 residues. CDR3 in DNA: TGCGCCAGCAGCTCGGGACTAGCGGGGGTAGAGACCCAGTACTTC. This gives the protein CASSSGLAGVETQYF.

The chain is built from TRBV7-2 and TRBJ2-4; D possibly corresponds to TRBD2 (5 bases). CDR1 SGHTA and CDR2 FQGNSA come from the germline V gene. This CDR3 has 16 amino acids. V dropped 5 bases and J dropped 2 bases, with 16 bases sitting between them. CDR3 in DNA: TGTGCCAGCAGCCAAGCTCGGGGTTTTACCAAAAACATTCAGTACTTC. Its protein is CASSQARGFTKNIQYF. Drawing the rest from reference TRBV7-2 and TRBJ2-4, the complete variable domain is GAGVSQSPSNKVTEKGKDVELRCDPISGHTALYWYRQSLGQGLEFLIYFQGNSAPDKSGLPSDRFSAERTGGSVSTLTIQRTQQEDSAVYLCASSQARGFTKNIQYFGAGTRLSVL.

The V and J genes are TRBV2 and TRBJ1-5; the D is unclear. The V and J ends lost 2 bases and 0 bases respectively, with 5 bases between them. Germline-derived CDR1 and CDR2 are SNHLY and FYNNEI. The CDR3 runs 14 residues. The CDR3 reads CASSESNSNQPQHF. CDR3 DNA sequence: TGTGCCAGCAGTGAATCTAATAGCAATCAGCCCCAGCATTTT. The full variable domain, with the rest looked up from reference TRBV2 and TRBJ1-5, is EPEVTQTPSHQVTQMGQEVILRCVPISNHLYFYWYRQILGQKVEFLVSFYNNEISEKSEIFDDQFSVERPDGSNFTLKIRSTKLEDSAMYFCASSESNSNQPQHFGDGTRLSIL.

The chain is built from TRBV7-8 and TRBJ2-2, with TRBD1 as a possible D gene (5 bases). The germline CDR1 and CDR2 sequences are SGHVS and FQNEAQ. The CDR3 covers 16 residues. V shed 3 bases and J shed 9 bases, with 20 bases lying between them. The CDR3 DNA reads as TGTGCCAGCAGCTTTAACCCAGGGTATCCCTTCCGGGAGCTGTTTTTT. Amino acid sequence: CASSFNPGYPFRELFF.